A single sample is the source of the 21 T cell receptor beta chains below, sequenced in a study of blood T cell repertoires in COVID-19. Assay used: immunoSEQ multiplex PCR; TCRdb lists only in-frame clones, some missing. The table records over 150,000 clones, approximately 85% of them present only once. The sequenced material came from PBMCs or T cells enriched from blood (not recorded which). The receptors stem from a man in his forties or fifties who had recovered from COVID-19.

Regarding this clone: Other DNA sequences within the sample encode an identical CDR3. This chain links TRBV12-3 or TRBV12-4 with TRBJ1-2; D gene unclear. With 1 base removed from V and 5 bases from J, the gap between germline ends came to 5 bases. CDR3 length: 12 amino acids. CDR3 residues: CASSLGQYGYTF. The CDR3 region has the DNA TGTGCCAGCAGTTTAGGGCAGTATGGCTACACCTTC.

The CDR3 DNA sequence: TGTGCCAGCGGCCGGACTAGCGGGACGAACACCGGGGAGCTGTTTTTT. Translated, it gives CASGRTSGTNTGELFF. The V gene is TRBV28, the J gene TRBJ2-2; 12 bases line up with TRBD2. Per the germline V gene, CDR1 is MDHEN and CDR2 is SYDVKM. CDR3 size: 16 residues. J was trimmed by 0 bases and V by 8 bases; bases with no gene match: 4.

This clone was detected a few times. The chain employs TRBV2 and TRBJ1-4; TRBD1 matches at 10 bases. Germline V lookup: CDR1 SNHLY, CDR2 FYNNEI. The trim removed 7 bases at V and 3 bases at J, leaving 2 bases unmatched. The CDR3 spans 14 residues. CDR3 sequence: CASMTGGANEKLFF. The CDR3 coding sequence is TGTGCCAGCATGACAGGGGGCGCTAATGAAAAACTGTTTTTT.

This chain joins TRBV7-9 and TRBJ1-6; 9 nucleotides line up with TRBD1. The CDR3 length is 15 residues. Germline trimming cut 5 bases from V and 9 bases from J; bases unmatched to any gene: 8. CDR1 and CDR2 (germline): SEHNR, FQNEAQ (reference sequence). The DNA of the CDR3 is TGTGCCAGCAGCCCCGGACAGGGGCAGGGTTCACCCCTCCACTTT. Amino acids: CASSPGQGQGSPLHF.

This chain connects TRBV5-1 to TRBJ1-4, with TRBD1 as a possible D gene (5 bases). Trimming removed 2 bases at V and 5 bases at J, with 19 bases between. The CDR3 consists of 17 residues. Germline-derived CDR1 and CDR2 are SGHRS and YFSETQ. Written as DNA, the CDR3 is TGCGCCAGCAGCTTAAATCCGAGGGGAGGGGAGAATGAAAAACTGTTTTTT. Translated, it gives CASSLNPRGGENEKLFF.

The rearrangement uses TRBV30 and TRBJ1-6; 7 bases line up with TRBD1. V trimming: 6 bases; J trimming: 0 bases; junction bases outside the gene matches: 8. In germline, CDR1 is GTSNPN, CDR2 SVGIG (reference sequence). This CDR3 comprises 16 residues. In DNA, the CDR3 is TGTGCCTGTAACAGGGGACCCAGCTCCTATAATTCACCCCTCCACTTT. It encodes CACNRGPSSYNSPLHF.

CDR3 sequence: CASSLSRNSPLHF. The CDR3 DNA reads as TGTGCCAGCAGCTTAAGTCGGAATTCACCCCTCCACTTT. V and J are TRBV7-3 and TRBJ1-6; D uncertain. Germline V gene sequence: CDR1 SGHTA, CDR2 FQGTGA. This CDR3 spans 13 amino acids. Trimming pared 1 base from V and 7 bases from J, leaving 5 bases between.

The CDR3 protein is CASSSGYQPQHF. The CDR3 DNA is TGTGCCAGCAGTTCAGGGTATCAGCCCCAGCATTTT. The J gene is TRBJ1-5, the V gene TRBV9; possibly TRBD1 for D (5 bases). V was shortened by 5 bases and J by 5 bases, with 8 bases between the two germline ends. The length of the CDR3 is 12 residues. Looked up from germline, CDR1 is SGDLS and CDR2 is YYNGEE.

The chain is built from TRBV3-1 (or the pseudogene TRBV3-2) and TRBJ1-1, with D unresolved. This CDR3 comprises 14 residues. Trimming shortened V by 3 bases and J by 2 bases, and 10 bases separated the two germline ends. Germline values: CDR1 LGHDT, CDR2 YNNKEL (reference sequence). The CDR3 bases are TGTGCCAGCAGCCAGGGCAGTTTTAACACTGAAGCTTTCTTT. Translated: CASSQGSFNTEAFF.

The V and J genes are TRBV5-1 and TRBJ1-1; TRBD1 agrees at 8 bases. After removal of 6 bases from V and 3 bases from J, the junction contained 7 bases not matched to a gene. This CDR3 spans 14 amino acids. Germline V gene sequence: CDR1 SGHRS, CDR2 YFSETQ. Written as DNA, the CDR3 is TGCGCCAGCAACCTGGGACAGGCCGACACTGAAGCTTTCTTT. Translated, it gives CASNLGQADTEAFF.

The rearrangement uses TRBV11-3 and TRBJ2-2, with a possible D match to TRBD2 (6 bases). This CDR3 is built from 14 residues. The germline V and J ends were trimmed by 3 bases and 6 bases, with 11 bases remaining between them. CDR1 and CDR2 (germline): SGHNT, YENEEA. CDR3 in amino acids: CASSFSGDAGELFF. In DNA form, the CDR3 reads TGTGCCAGCAGCTTTTCGGGGGACGCCGGGGAGCTGTTTTTT.

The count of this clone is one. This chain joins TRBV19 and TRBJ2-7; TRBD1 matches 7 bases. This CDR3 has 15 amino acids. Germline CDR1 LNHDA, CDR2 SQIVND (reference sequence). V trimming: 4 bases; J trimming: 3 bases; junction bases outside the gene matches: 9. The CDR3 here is CASSTTGDGLYEQYF. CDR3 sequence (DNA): TGTGCCAGTAGTACAACAGGGGATGGCCTCTACGAGCAGTACTTC.

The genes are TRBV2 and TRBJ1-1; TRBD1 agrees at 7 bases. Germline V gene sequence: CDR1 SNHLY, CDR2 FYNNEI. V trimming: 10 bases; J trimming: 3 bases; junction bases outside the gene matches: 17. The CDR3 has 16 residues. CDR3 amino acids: CANGMRQGLLDTEAFF. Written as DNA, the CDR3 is TGTGCCAATGGGATGAGACAGGGTTTGTTGGACACTGAAGCTTTCTTT.

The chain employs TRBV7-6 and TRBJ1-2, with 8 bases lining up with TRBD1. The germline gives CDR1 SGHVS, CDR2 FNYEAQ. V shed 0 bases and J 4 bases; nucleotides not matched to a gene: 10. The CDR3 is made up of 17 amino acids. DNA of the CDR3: TGTGCCAGCAGCTTAGCGGGGGGGACAGGAAGCTTCTATGGCTACACCTTC. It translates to CASSLAGGTGSFYGYTF.

The CDR3 reads CASRAQGGDGYTF. The CDR3 DNA follows: TGTGCCAGCAGGGCACAGGGGGGGGATGGCTACACCTTC. The chain is built from TRBV5-4 and TRBJ1-2; 8 bases are shared with TRBD1. The J segment lost 6 bases and the V segment lost 5 bases, leaving 6 bases of the junction unmatched. The germline CDR1 and CDR2 sequences are SGHNT and YYREEE (reference sequence). The CDR3 loop spans 13 amino acids.

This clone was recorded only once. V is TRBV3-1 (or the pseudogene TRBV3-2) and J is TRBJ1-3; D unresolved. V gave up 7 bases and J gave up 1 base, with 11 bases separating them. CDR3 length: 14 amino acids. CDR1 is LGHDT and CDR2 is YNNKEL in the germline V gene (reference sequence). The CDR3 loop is CASTLSVSGNTIYF. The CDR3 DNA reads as TGTGCCAGCACTCTCAGTGTATCTGGAAACACCATATATTTT.

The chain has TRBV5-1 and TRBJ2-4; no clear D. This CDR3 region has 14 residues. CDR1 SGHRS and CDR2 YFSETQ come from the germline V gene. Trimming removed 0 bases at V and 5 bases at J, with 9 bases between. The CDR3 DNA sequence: TGCGCCAGCAGCTTGGGAGGCTCCCAAAACATTCAGTACTTC. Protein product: CASSLGGSQNIQYF.

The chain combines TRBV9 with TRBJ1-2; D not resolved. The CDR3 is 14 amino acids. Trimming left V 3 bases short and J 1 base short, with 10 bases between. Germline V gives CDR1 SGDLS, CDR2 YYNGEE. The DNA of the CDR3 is TGTGCCAGCAGCGCCCTCGCGGGTAACTATGGCTACACCTTC. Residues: CASSALAGNYGYTF.

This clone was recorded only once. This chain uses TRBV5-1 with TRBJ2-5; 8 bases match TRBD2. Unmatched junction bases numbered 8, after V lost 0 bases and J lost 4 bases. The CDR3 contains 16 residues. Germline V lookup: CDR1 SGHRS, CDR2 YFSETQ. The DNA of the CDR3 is TGCGCCAGCAGCTTGGGTAGGAGCGGGGGCGGAGAGACCCAGTACTTC. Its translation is CASSLGRSGGGETQYF.

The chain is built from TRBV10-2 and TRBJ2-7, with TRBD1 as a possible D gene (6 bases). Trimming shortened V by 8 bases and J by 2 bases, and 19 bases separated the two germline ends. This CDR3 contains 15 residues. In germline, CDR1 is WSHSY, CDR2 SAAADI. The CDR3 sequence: CASESSIGTTYEQYF. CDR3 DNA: TGCGCCAGCGAGTCCAGCATAGGGACAACCTACGAGCAGTACTTC.

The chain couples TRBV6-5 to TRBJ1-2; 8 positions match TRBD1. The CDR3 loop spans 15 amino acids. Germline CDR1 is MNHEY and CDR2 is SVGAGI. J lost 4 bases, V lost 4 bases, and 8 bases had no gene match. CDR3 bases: TGTGCCAGCAGTTCGACGACAGGGGTAGGCTATGGCTACACCTTC. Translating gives CASSSTTGVGYGYTF.